The clone carrying this T cell receptor (beta chain) was seen only a few times. Per germline, CDR1 SGHRS and CDR2 YFSETQ. V gave up 4 bases and J gave up 3 bases; unmatched junction bases: 6. The CDR3 length is 14 residues. The data belong to a study of low-dose radiotherapy and immunotherapy resistance in tumors. First-strand cDNA used TRAV- and TRBV-specific primers, covering alpha and beta chains. TCRs were amplified for roughly 20 PCR cycles with a constant-region primer and V-primer adapter. From the reads, TCRdb called clonotypes with MiXCR, one entry per CDR3 protein. The data show 35,000 to 50,000 distinct CDR3 sequences, with 25% to 30% seen just once and around 9.1% held by the top ten. Noted time point: after trial treatment. The sample's treatment: LDRT plus nivolumab, ipilimumab, low-dose cyclophosphamide and aspirin (RACIN trial).

Source: PBMCs, taken after low-dose radiotherapy plus immunotherapy. This receptor was taken from a male donor with prostate cancer. V is TRBV5-1 and J is TRBJ1-1; TRBD1 matches 7 bases. CDR3 sequence reads: CASSQTGQDTEAFF. The CDR3, as DNA: TGCGCCAGCAGCCAGACAGGGCAGGACACTGAAGCTTTCTTT.